Given below is one T cell receptor (beta chain) in context. V lost 3 bases and J 5 bases, leaving 13 bases between the germline ends. The CDR3 loop spans 15 amino acids. CDR1 is SNHLY and CDR2 is FYNNEI in the germline V gene. The entry originates in a study of blood T cell repertoires in COVID-19. About the research overall: COVID-19 samples from acute and convalescent phases originated in the United States, Italy and Spain.

In the source study's methods: Amplifying reference gene primers gave estimates of nucleated cell counts. Repertoires were generated with immunoSEQ multiplex PCR, while TCRdb's copy carries only in-frame clones and drops some. D and trimming come from the DNA, and the V and J calls and clone size come from that table. Here the sample spans about 50,000 clones, roughly 80% being singletons. This clonotype was obtained from a man aged 55-75 years with acute or convalescent COVID-19. The sample taken for sequencing was peripheral blood. This rearrangement joins TRBV2 to TRBJ2-2; a weak D match, TRBD1 (7 bases). In nucleotides, the CDR3 is TGTGCCAGCAGTGAGGGCAGGGGGGCGACCGGGGAGCTGTTTTTT. Encoded protein: CASSEGRGATGELFF. The variable domain in full, completed from reference TRBV2 and TRBJ2-2, reads EPEVTQTPSHQVTQMGQEVILRCVPISNHLYFYWYRQILGQKVEFLVSFYNNEISEKSEIFDDQFSVERPDGSNFTLKIRSTKLEDSAMYFCASSEGRGATGELFFGEGSRLTVL.